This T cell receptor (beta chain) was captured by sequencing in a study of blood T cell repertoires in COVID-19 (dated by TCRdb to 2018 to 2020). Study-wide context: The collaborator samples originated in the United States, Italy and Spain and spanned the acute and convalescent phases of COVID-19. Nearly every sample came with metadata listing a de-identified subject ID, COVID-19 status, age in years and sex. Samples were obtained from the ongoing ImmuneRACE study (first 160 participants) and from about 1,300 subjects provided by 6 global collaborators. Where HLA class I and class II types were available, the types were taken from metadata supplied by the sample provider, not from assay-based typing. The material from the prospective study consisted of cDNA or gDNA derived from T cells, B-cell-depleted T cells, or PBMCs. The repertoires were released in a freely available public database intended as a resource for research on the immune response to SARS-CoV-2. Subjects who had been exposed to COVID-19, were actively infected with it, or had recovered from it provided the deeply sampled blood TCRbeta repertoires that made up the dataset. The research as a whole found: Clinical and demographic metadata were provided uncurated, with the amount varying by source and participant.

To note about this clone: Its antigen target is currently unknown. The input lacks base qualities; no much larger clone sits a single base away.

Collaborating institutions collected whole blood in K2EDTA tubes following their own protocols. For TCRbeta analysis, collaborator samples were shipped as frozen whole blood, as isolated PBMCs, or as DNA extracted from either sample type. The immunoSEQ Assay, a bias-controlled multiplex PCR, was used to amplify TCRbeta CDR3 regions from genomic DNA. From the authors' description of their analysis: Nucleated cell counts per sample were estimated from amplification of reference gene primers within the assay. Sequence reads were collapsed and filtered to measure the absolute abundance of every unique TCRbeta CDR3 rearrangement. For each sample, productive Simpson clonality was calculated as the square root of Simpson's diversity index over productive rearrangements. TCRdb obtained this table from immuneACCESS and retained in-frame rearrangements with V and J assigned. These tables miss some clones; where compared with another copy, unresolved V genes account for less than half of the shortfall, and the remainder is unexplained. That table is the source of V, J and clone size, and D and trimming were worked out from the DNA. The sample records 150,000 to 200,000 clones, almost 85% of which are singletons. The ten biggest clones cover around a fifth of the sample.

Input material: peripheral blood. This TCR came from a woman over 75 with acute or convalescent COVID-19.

The DNA sequence follows: TGTGCCAGCAGCTTGCAGGGAACAGATACGCAGTATTTT. Translated, this is CASSLQGTDTQYF. This chain is built from TRBV5-4 and TRBJ2-3; TRBD1 might be the D gene, on 5 matching bases. CDR1 SGHNT and CDR2 YYREEE were looked up in the germline V gene (reference sequence). The CDR3 numbers 13 residues from cysteine through phenylalanine. Of all the DNA, just the CDR3 is kept, 39 bases in frame from base 1. V gives up 1 base and J gives up 3 bases, and the segment between their germline ends measures 6 bases.